Presented here are 2 T cell receptor beta chains from one specimen sequenced in a study of OX40 agonist ivuxolimab in advanced cancers. Clones were read by immunoSEQ multiplex PCR, and TCRdb kept only the in-frame ones, dropping some. The table lists 30,000 or so clones, 90% of them singletons. The sequencing used CD4+ or CD8+ T cells sorted from blood, collected in a trial of the OX40 agonist ivuxolimab. These receptors were collected from an adult with an advanced solid tumor such as melanoma, head and neck, liver or kidney cancer.

V gene TRBV11-3 combines with J gene TRBJ2-1; tentative D call: TRBD1 (5 bases). CDR3 length: 15 residues. V lost 1 base and J lost 4, with 11 bases in between. Germline V gene data show CDR1 as SGHNT and CDR2 as YENEEA. This chain's CDR3 is CASSLGGETYNEQFF. Here the CDR3 DNA reads TGTGCCAGCAGCTTAGGGGGCGAGACGTACAATGAGCAGTTCTTC. Filled out from reference TRBV11-3 and TRBJ2-1, the complete variable domain reads EAGVVQSPRYKIIEKKQPVAFWCNPISGHNTLYWYLQNLGQGPELLIRYENEEAVDDSQLPKDRFSAERLKGVDSTLKIQPAELGDSAVYLCASSLGGETYNEQFFGPGTRLTVL.

The chain recombines TRBV19 with TRBJ2-1, with 7 bases that match TRBD2. The CDR3 covers 14 residues. Germline V gene sequence: CDR1 LNHDA, CDR2 SQIVND (reference sequence). The V and J ends lost 6 bases and 3 bases, in that order; junction bases with no gene match: 5. CDR3 protein: CASSERDFYNEQFF. The DNA of the CDR3 is TGTGCCAGTAGCGAGCGGGACTTCTACAATGAGCAGTTCTTC.